The TCR beta chain described here comes from a study of OX40 agonist ivuxolimab in advanced cancers. Study at large: Patients took ivuxolimab, an agonistic anti-OX40 (CD134) antibody. A partial response was reached by three patients: one with hepatocellular carcinoma and two with cutaneous melanoma.

No patient had autoimmune disease or received systemic immunosuppression. Study-wide results and limits: With doses of 0.1 to 3.0 mg/kg, CD4+ and CD8+ blood T cells had undergone clonal expansion by week 6.

Assay used: immunoSEQ multiplex PCR; TCRdb lists only in-frame clones, some missing. The repertoire has just over 90,000 clones, about 90% of them found once; the top ten carry 0.81%. This clone has a single count. What it binds is not known. The V and J ends lost 4 bases and 7 bases, in that order; junction bases with no gene match: 7. The CDR3 extends over 15 amino acids. Germline-derived CDR1 and CDR2 are LNHDA and SQIVND (reference sequence). The chain links TRBV19 to TRBJ1-5; 10 nucleotides match TRBD1. The TCR originated in an adult with an advanced solid tumor such as melanoma, head and neck, liver or kidney cancer. Sample: CD4+ or CD8+ T cells sorted from blood, taken in a trial of the OX40 agonist ivuxolimab. The CDR3 coding sequence is TGTGCCAGTAGTACTCGACAGGGGGCATGGCAGCCCCAGCATTTT. Protein sequence: CASSTRQGAWQPQHF.